The next 26 T cell receptor beta chains were all read from a single sample in a study of CD8+ T cells in alopecia areata. TCR sequencing used cDNA made by reverse transcription of extracted RNA. Method: immunoSEQ multiplex PCR; TCRdb's copy keeps in-frame clones and lacks some. The profile covers more than 90,000 clones, none occurring a single time. Input material: lesional skin. The receptors stem from a C3H/HeJ mouse with alopecia areata. Strain haplotype (MHC): H2-k.

To note about this clone: Gene names are the mouse ones. The CDR3 end falls 4 residues outside the read, so it is completed with the germline J gene. The chain is built from TRBV19 and TRBJ1-4; D is possibly TRBD1 (6 bases). V shed 2 bases and J shed 4 bases, with 12 bases lying between them. Germline V gene sequence: CDR1 FNHDT, CDR2 SITEND (reference sequence). The CDR3 loop spans 15 amino acids. The sequenced CDR3 bases are TGTGCCAGCAGTATTGGGGGGGGCGGCAACGAA. As protein: CASSIGGGGNE. In full, the CDR3 reads CASSIGGGGNERLFF.

There are a few counts of this clone. Any gene name here is a mouse gene name. The CDR3 end is not reached by the read, which stops 4 residues before it; the germline J gene fills it in. The chain combines TRBV12-1 with TRBJ2-1; 7 bases fit TRBD1. After removal of 6 bases from V and 4 bases from J, the junction contained 2 bases not matched to a gene. The CDR3 has 12 amino acids. CDR1 is SGHSN, CDR2 HYEKVE, per germline. CDR3 in amino acids: CASRQGYAEQFF. Partial CDR3 DNA: TGTGCCAGCCGACAGGGATATGCT. Drawing the rest from reference TRBV12-1 and TRBJ2-1, the complete variable domain is DSGVVQSPRHIIKEKGGRSVLTCIPISGHSNVVWYQQTLGKELKFLIQHYEKVERDKGFLPSRFSVQQFDDYHSEMNMSALELEDSAMYFCASRQGYAEQFFGPGTRLTVL.

This clone turned up a few times. Gene names follow the mouse nomenclature. With the read ending 4 residues before the CDR3 end, the germline J gene is used to fill in that end. V usage is TRBV1 and J usage is TRBJ2-1; tentatively, D is TRBD1 or TRBD2 (5 bases each). The CDR3 spans 14 residues. Germline V gene lookup returns CDR1 NSQYPW and CDR2 LRSPGD (reference sequence). V dropped 1 base and J dropped 5 bases, with 9 bases sitting between them. The sequenced CDR3 bases are TGCACCTGCAGTGCAGGGGGCGGGGATGCT. This translates into CTCSAGGGDA. The full CDR3 protein reads CTCSAGGGDAEQFF.

In this sample, this clone turned up a few times. Gene names refer to mouse genes. The CDR3 region is CTCSADGGAAAEQFF. The covered CDR3 bases are TGCACCTGCAGTGCAGATGGGGGGGCGGCTGCT. V gene TRBV1 combines with J gene TRBJ2-1, with 9 positions matching TRBD2. The sequence runs out 4 residues before the end of the CDR3; the remainder is reconstructed from the germline J gene. The CDR3 is 15 amino acids. Germline V gene sequence: CDR1 NSQYPW, CDR2 LRSPGD (reference sequence). Losses at the gene ends were 0 bases for V and 6 bases for J; bases not matched to a gene: 3.

Points on this clone: At one end the junction does not follow the germline gene, possibly because of a read error. All gene names here are mouse names. The read comes to an end 4 residues before the CDR3 does, leaving the germline J gene to fill in the end. The V gene is TRBV1, the J gene TRBJ2-1, with TRBD2 identical over 11 bases. The CDR3 has 17 residues. Per germline, CDR1 NSQYPW and CDR2 LRSPGD (reference sequence). The CDR3 is CTCSAGDWGYNYAEQFF. The CDR3 bases that were read are TGCACCTGTAGTGCAGGGGACTGGGGGTATAACTATGCT.

This clone was observed a handful of times. Mouse names are used for the genes. The CDR3 is cut off 4 residues early in the read; its end comes from the germline J gene. The rearrangement uses TRBV12-1 and TRBJ1-2, with 8 bases identical to TRBD1. V dropped 3 bases and J dropped 4; count of bases not matched to a gene: 9. Germline lookup yields CDR1 SGHSN and CDR2 HYEKVE. The CDR3 consists of 15 residues. The chain's CDR3 is CASSSGQGRGSDYTF. The covered CDR3 bases are TGTGCCAGCTCTTCCGGACAGGGAAGGGGCTCC.

Only a few counts were recorded for this clone. TCRdb's protein does not match the DNA translation at residue 12; the protein provided is translated from the DNA. Gene names are the mouse ones. The CDR3 goes on 3 residues after the read ends, and that part is filled in from the germline J gene. This chain uses TRBV13-2 with TRBJ1-6; no clear D gene. TRBJ1-6 is identified as an open reading frame with a role that is uncertain. The CDR3 covers 15 residues. Germline values: CDR1 NNHNN, CDR2 SYGAGS (reference sequence). V lost 0 bases, J lost 4 bases, and 8 bases lay in between. CDR3 bases read: TGTGCCAGCGGTGATGCTGACAAATATAATTCGCCC. The encoded protein is CASGDADKYNSP. The CDR3 in its entirety is CASGDADKYNSPLYF.

Notes on this clone: Gene and germline names: mouse. The read ends 4 residues shy of where the CDR3 ends; the end is completed using the germline J gene. The chain employs TRBV1 and TRBJ2-1; 10 bases fit TRBD2. The CDR3 is made up of 15 amino acids. The trim removed 4 bases at V and 6 bases at J, leaving 6 bases unmatched. Germline assignment: CDR1 NSQYPW and CDR2 LRSPGD (reference sequence). CDR3 loop: CTCSGGLGDVAEQFF. The part of the CDR3 DNA that was read is TGCACCTGCAGTGGTGGACTGGGGGATGTTGCT.

This clone occurred a few times. Germline and genes: mouse. The read finishes 4 residues shy of the CDR3 end, and the germline J gene is used to complete it. The V call is TRBV1, the J call TRBJ2-2, with TRBD2 identical over 10 bases. J lost 1 base, V lost 1 base, and 3 bases had no gene match. The CDR3 covers 17 residues. Looked up from germline, CDR1 is NSQYPW and CDR2 is LRSPGD (reference sequence). CDR3 amino acids: CTCSAARTGGNTGQLYF. Partial CDR3 DNA: TGCACCTGCAGTGCAGCGAGGACTGGGGGAAACACCGGG.

This clone was detected only a few times. Mouse names are used for the genes. The CDR3 extends 4 residues past the end of the read, so its final part is completed from the germline J gene. The genes are TRBV13-2 and TRBJ2-7, with a possible D match to TRBD1 (5 bases). In germline, CDR1 is NNHNN, CDR2 SYGAGS (reference sequence). The CDR3 consists of 14 residues. The ends were cut back, 0 bases at V and 3 bases at J, with 10 bases in the middle. The CDR3 is CASGDALTDYEQYF. The DNA read from the CDR3 is TGTGCCAGCGGTGATGCCCTGACAGACTAT.

This clone was picked up many times. Gene names are the mouse ones. Read data end 4 residues before the CDR3 end; the end is taken from the germline J gene. The chain recombines TRBV13-3 with TRBJ2-1, with 10 bases identical to TRBD1. Germline CDR1 and CDR2: NNHDY and SYVADS. This CDR3 has 16 amino acids. V lost 4 bases to trimming and J lost 1 base; unmatched junction nucleotides: 5. This chain's CDR3 is CASSPGQGKNYAEQFF. Partial CDR3 DNA: TGTGCCAGCAGTCCGGGACAGGGGAAAAACTATGCT.

Points on this clone: The genes are named according to mouse. With the read ending 4 residues before the CDR3 end, the germline J gene is used to fill in that end. The chain is built from TRBV19 and TRBJ1-2; the match to TRBD1 covers 7 bases. CDR1 is FNHDT and CDR2 is SITEND in the germline V gene (reference sequence). The junction had 3 bases not matched to a gene; V was cut back by 2 bases and J by 2 bases. This CDR3 is 14 amino acids long. CDR3 sequence: CASSMLQGNSDYTF. Partial CDR3 DNA: TGTGCCAGCAGTATGTTACAGGGGAACTCC.

About this clone itself: Germline and genes: mouse. The read finishes 4 residues shy of the CDR3 end, and the germline J gene is used to complete it. The chain has TRBV16 and TRBJ2-1; 8 bases map to TRBD1. This CDR3 comprises 14 residues. V dropped 1 base and J dropped 4; count of bases not matched to a gene: 0. Germline CDR1 SGHSA, CDR2 FRNQAP. CDR3 loop: CASSLGQGYAEQFF. Partial CDR3 DNA: TGTGCAAGCAGCTTAGGACAGGGGTATGCT.

Remarks on this clone: The listed TCRdb protein conflicts with the DNA translation at residue 11, and the protein shown is translated directly from the DNA. Mouse names are used for the genes. The CDR3 end lies 3 residues beyond the end of the read and is filled in from the germline J gene. The chain is built from TRBV13-3 and TRBJ1-3, with D perhaps matching TRBD1 (6 bases). V lost 6 bases and J 1 base, leaving 11 bases between the germline ends. Germline V gene data show CDR1 as NNHDY and CDR2 as SYVADS. This CDR3 has 14 residues. CDR3 residues: CASKGGPSGNTLYF. The CDR3 bases that were read are TGTGCCAGCAAAGGGGGGCCGTCTGGAAATACG.

The sample holds a few counts of this clone. The protein TCRdb lists differs from the translation of the DNA at residue 10; the protein given here is translated from the DNA itself. The genes and germline here are from mouse. The read gets to within 3 residues of the CDR3 end, and the germline J gene fills in the rest. The rearrangement links TRBV13-2 to TRBJ1-6; 8 nucleotides line up with TRBD1. TRBJ1-6 is filed as an ORF, its function uncertain. Germline V lookup: CDR1 NNHNN, CDR2 SYGAGS (reference sequence). The CDR3 spans 13 residues. CDR3 protein: CAGGPGGDSALYF. The sequenced CDR3 bases are TGTGCCGGGGGGCCAGGGGGCGATTCGGCC.

This clone showed up just a few times. Gene names denote mouse genes. The read terminates 4 residues ahead of where the CDR3 ends, so the germline J gene completes it. The chain links TRBV13-3 to TRBJ1-4; TRBD1 is a possible D gene (6 bases). Germline CDR1 NNHDY, CDR2 SYVADS. The CDR3 contains 14 residues. With 4 bases removed from V and 2 bases from J, the gap between germline ends came to 9 bases. The part of the CDR3 DNA that was read is TGTGCCAGCAGTCGACAGGCGTCCAACGAA. It codes for CASSRQASNE. The entire CDR3 protein reads CASSRQASNERLFF.

As to this clone: Each gene name is a mouse one. The read ends 4 residues before the CDR3 terminus; that terminus is restored from the germline J gene. V and J are TRBV13-1 and TRBJ2-3; 12 nucleotides align to TRBD2. The germline V gene has CDR1 NSHNY and CDR2 SYGAGN. V dropped 3 bases and J dropped 3; count of bases not matched to a gene: 8. The CDR3 extends over 17 amino acids. The sequenced part of the CDR3 DNA is TGTGCCAGCAGTGGCCCACCGGGACTGGGGGGCGCAGAA. Translating gives CASSGPPGLGGAE. The whole CDR3 protein is CASSGPPGLGGAETLYF.

This clone showed up just a few times. The gene names given are mouse names. With the read ending 4 residues before the CDR3 end, the germline J gene is used to fill in that end. This sequence joins TRBV13-1 and TRBJ1-1; D unresolved. Germline V gene data show CDR1 as NSHNY and CDR2 as SYGAGN. The CDR3 has 14 amino acids. V shed 0 bases and J shed 3 bases, with 9 bases lying between them. CDR3 loop: CASSDAIQHTEVFF. Partial CDR3 DNA: TGTGCCAGCAGTGATGCAATCCAGCACACA.

Comment on this clone: Gene names are mouse gene names. The CDR3 sequence is CASGDAGGGRDQDTQYF. Incomplete CDR3 DNA: TGTGCCAGCGGTGATGCTGGGGGGGGGCGCGACCAAGAC. This chain uses TRBV13-2 with TRBJ2-5; 9 positions match TRBD2. The CDR3 is cut off 4 residues early in the read; its end comes from the germline J gene. Trimming at V came to 0 bases and at J to 1 base, leaving 6 bases not matched to a gene. Germline V lookup: CDR1 NNHNN, CDR2 SYGAGS (reference sequence). The CDR3 is 17 residues long.

Only a few counts were recorded for this clone. The gene symbols are mouse symbols. The read halts 4 residues ahead of the CDR3 end, with the missing end drawn from the germline J gene. The J gene is TRBJ2-5, the V gene TRBV19, with TRBD1 as a possible D gene (6 bases). The CDR3 spans 14 residues. CDR1 is FNHDT and CDR2 is SITEND in the germline V gene (reference sequence). The CDR3 here is CASSTPGAEDTQYF. The CDR3 DNA, read in part, is TGTGCCAGCAGTACCCCAGGGGCCGAAGAC.

Many counts were recorded for this clone. Gene names follow the mouse nomenclature. The read stops 4 residues short of the end of the CDR3; the missing end is completed from the germline J gene. The rearrangement uses TRBV1 and TRBJ1-1; tentatively, D is TRBD1 (5 bases). The CDR3 is 16 residues long. The V gene lost 0 bases and the J gene lost 0 bases, with 11 bases spanning the gap. Germline V lookup: CDR1 NSQYPW, CDR2 LRSPGD (reference sequence). The sequenced CDR3 bases are TGCACCTGCAGTGCAGATCATGGGGGAGCAAACACA. This sequence encodes CTCSADHGGANT. The full CDR3 reads CTCSADHGGANTEVFF.

A word on this clone: Genes here carry mouse names. The read terminates 4 residues before the CDR3 end, so the remaining end is supplied by the germline J gene. This chain links TRBV19 with TRBJ2-7; 10 bases match TRBD2. Unmatched junction bases numbered 4, after V lost 4 bases and J lost 3 bases. Germline V CDR1 and CDR2: FNHDT, SITEND (reference sequence). The CDR3 runs to 14 residues. The CDR3 reads CASSPGGARYEQYF. The DNA read from the CDR3 is TGTGCCAGCAGTCCTGGGGGGGCGCGCTAT.

In its sample, this clone was seen many times. Gene labels here are mouse ones. The read stops 4 residues short of the end of the CDR3; the missing end is completed from the germline J gene. The chain employs TRBV1 and TRBJ2-1; 10 nucleotides align to TRBD1. Germline V lookup: CDR1 NSQYPW, CDR2 LRSPGD (reference sequence). The ends lost 2 bases at V and 2 bases at J; junction bases unmatched: 3. The CDR3 contains 16 residues. The DNA read from the CDR3 is TGCACCTGCAGTGCACGGACAGGGGGATACTATGCT. It encodes CTCSARTGGYYA. The CDR3 reads in full as CTCSARTGGYYAEQFF.

The sample holds many counts of this clone. Gene names refer to mouse genes. Read data end 4 residues before the CDR3 end; the end is taken from the germline J gene. The rearrangement links TRBV13-3 to TRBJ2-7; no clear D gene. The CDR3 has 12 residues. Per germline, CDR1 NNHDY and CDR2 SYVADS. Incomplete CDR3 DNA: TGTGCCAGCAGTCGACATGGCGAT. This codes for CASSRHGD. In full, the CDR3 is CASSRHGDEQYF.

For this clone: An end of the junction does not agree with germline; a read error may underlie this. Gene names and germline refer to mouse. The observed sequence ends 4 residues before the CDR3 terminus, with the missing tail filled in from the germline J gene. The V call is TRBV13-1, the J call TRBJ2-1; possible D gene TRBD2, 6 bases. The CDR3 is made up of 15 amino acids. Per the germline V gene, CDR1 is NSHNY and CDR2 is SYGAGN. The CDR3 here is CAISDPGLFYAEQFF. The CDR3 bases that were read are TGTGCCATCAGTGATCCGGGACTTTTCTATGCT.

This clone was seen a handful of times. Mouse names are used for the genes. The read finishes 4 residues shy of the CDR3 end, and the germline J gene is used to complete it. The chain recombines TRBV19 with TRBJ2-7, with 10 bases identical to TRBD2. Germline-derived CDR1 and CDR2 are FNHDT and SITEND (reference sequence). V trimming: 6 bases; J trimming: 3 bases; junction bases outside the gene matches: 6. CDR3 length: 14 residues. The CDR3 loop reads CASTPTGGLYEQYF. Incomplete CDR3 DNA: TGTGCCAGCACCCCGACTGGGGGGCTCTAT.